The clone carrying this T cell receptor (beta chain) was observed at least ten times. Antigen: not known. The CDR3 contains 15 residues. V shed 0 bases, J shed 9 bases, and the junction held 6 bases outside the gene matches. CDR1 is MNHEY, CDR2 SMNVEV, per germline (reference sequence). The sample's time point: newly diagnosed GD, antithyroid drugs for less than 3 months. From RNA extracted from PBMCs, the TCR library was made. Library construction for TCR beta used iRepertoire HTBI primers and Arm-PCR of CDR3 regions. MiXCR was run by TCRdb on the multiplex PCR reads, yielding one entry per CDR3 protein. The repertoire includes 350,000 to 500,000 distinct CDR3 sequences, about 15% of them detected once, and approximately 17% sits in the top ten. This sample was included in a study of regulatory T cells in long-lasting Graves disease. Whole-study results and caveats: No thyroid tissue was studied; the work used peripheral blood only. Under persistent disease, TRBV28, TRBJ1-2 and TRBJ2-5 were used preferentially.

These data also formed part of another study, on T cells in Graves' hyperthyroidism and ophthalmopathy. That study reports: Most expanded thyroid clonotypes above 0.001 also appeared in blood.

The TCR sequence derives from a woman aged 45-60 years with Graves disease. The starting material was peripheral blood mononuclear cells (PBMCs), obtained at new diagnosis, from a patient treated with antithyroid drugs. The chain carries TRBV27 and TRBJ2-1, with 9 bases lining up with TRBD2. The CDR3 sequence: CASSLSSGRLSEQFF. For the CDR3, the DNA is TGTGCCAGCAGTTTATCTAGCGGGAGACTTTCTGAGCAGTTCTTC.